This T cell receptor beta chain was sequenced for a study of shared clonotypes between healthy human individuals. Sequencing used immunoSEQ multiplex PCR; TCRdb keeps in-frame clones, though not all of them. The top ten clones hold 0.39% of a sample with about 2.3 million clones, 93% of them seen once. Comment on this clone: Its antigen is not identified.

Trimming took off 7 bases at V and 0 bases at J, with 10 bases between the two ends. This CDR3 has 13 residues. CDR1 and CDR2 from the germline V gene are SGHRS and YFSETQ. Overall study results and limits: It was anticipated that sequencing depth would influence how many clonotypes donors shared.

This chain links TRBV5-1 with TRBJ1-1; TRBD1 might be the D (5 bases). The origin of this receptor is a man between 18 and 35 years old in good health. Some clones in this sample may be carry-over from other donors' samples. Sequenced input: naive CD4+ T cells from PBMCs. Subset denoted: CD45RA+ positively selected. The CDR3, as DNA: TGCGCCAGCGGCGGACAAATGAACACTGAAGCTTTCTTT. It codes for CASGGQMNTEAFF. The full variable domain, its missing parts supplied by reference TRBV5-1 and TRBJ1-1, is KAGVTQTPRYLIKTRGQQVTLSCSPISGHRSVSWYQQTPGQGLQFLFEYFSETQRNKGNFPGRFSGRQFSNSRSEMNVSTLELGDSALYLCASGGQMNTEAFFGQGTRLTVV.